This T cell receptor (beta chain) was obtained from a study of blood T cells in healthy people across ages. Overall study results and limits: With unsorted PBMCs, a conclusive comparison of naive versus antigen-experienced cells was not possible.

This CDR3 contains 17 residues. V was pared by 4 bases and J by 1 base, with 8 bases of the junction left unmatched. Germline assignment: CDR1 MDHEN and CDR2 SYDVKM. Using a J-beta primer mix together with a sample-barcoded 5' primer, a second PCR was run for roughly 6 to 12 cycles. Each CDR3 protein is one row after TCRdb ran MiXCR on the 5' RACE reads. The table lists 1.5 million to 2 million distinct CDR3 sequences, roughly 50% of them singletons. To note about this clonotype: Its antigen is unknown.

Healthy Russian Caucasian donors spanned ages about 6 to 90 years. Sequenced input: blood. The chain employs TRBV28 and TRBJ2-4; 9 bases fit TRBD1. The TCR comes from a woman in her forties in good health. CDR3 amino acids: CASSSDRGDYAKNIQYF. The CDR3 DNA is TGTGCCAGCAGTTCTGACAGGGGGGACTATGCCAAAAACATTCAGTACTTC.